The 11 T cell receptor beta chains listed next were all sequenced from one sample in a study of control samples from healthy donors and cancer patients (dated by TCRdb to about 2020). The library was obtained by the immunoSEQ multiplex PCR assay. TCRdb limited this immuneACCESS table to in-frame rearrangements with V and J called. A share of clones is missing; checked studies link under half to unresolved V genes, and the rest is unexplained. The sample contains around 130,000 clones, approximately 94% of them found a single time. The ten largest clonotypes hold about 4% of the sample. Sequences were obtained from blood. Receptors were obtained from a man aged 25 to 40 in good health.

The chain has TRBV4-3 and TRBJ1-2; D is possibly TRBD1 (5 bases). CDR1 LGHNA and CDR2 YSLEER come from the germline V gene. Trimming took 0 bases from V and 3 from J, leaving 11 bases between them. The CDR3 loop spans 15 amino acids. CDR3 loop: CASSQDRDAYYGYTF. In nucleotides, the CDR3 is TGCGCCAGCAGCCAAGATCGGGACGCCTACTATGGCTACACCTTC.

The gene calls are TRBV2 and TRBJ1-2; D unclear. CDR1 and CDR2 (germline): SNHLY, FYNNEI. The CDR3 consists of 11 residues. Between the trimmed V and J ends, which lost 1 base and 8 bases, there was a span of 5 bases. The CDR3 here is CASSEGLGYTF. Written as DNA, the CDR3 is TGTGCCAGCAGTGAAGGGTTGGGCTACACCTTC.

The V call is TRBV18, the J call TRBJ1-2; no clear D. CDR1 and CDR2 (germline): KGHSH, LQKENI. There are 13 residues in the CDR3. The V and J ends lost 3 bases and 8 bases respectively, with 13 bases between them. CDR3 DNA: TGTGCCAGCTCACCGTCCGAGCGGTGGGGCTACACCTTC. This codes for CASSPSERWGYTF.

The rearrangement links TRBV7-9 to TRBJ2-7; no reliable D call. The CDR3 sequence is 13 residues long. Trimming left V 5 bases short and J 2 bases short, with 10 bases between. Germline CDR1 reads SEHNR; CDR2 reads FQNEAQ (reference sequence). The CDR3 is CASSPSGAYEQYF. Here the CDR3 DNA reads TGTGCCAGCAGCCCCAGTGGGGCCTACGAGCAGTACTTC.

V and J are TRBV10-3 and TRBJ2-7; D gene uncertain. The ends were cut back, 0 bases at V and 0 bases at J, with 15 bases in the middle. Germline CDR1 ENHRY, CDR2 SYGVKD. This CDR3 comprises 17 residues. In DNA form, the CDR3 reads TGTGCCATCAGTGAGTCGAAGCCCGGATTGAGCTCCTACGAGCAGTACTTC. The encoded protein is CAISESKPGLSSYEQYF.

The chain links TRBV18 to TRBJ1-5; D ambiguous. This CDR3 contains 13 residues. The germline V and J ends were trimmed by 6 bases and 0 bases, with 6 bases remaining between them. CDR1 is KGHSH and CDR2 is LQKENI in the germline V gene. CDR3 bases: TGTGCCAGCTCGGCGGATAGCAATCAGCCCCAGCATTTT. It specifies CASSADSNQPQHF.

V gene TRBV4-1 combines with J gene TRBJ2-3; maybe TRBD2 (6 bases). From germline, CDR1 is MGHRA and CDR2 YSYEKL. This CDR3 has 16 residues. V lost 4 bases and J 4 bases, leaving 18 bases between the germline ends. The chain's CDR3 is CASSLGGAGGADTQYF. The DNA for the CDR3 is TGCGCCAGCAGCCTGGGAGGAGCGGGTGGCGCAGATACGCAGTATTTT.

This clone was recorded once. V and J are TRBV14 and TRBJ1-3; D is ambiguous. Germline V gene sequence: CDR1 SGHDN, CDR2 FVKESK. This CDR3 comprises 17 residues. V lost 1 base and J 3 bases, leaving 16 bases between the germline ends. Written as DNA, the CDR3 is TGTGCCAGCAGCCAAGGGGTGGCAGTTAGAAATGGAAACACCATATATTTT. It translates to CASSQGVAVRNGNTIYF.

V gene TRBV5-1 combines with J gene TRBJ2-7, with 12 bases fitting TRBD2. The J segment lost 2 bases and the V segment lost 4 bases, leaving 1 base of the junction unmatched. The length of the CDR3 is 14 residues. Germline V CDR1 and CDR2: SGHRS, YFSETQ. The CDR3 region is CASSTSGGPYEQYF. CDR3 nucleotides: TGCGCCAGCAGCACTAGCGGGGGGCCCTACGAGCAGTACTTC.

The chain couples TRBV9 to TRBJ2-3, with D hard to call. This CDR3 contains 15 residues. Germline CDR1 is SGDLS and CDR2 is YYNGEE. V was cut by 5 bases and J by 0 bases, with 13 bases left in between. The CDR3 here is CASSGIETSTDTQYF. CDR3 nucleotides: TGTGCCAGCAGTGGGATAGAAACTAGCACAGATACGCAGTATTTT.

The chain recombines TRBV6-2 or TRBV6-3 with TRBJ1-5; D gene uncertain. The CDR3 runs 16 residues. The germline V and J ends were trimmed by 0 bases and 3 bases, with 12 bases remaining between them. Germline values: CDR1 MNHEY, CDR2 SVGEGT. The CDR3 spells CASSYSVGILNQPQHF. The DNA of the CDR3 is TGTGCCAGCAGTTACTCAGTGGGGATCCTCAATCAGCCCCAGCATTTT.